The 31 T cell receptor beta chains below all came from one sample that was sequenced in a study of blood T cell repertoires in COVID-19. The data were produced by immunoSEQ multiplex PCR, yet TCRdb's version contains in-frame clones alone and is incomplete. Among about 76,000 clones listed, about 93% were seen once. The specimen sequenced was peripheral blood. The source is a human donor in a cohort sampled during active COVID-19.

The chain is built from TRBV30 and TRBJ1-2; 9 nucleotides align to TRBD1. The CDR3 has 14 residues. V was pared by 0 bases and J by 8 bases, with 7 bases of the junction left unmatched. Germline V gives CDR1 GTSNPN, CDR2 SVGIG (reference sequence). Here the CDR3 reads CAWSVTGTGKGYTF. CDR3 nucleotide sequence: TGTGCCTGGAGTGTTACCGGGACAGGGAAGGGCTACACCTTC.

The chain combines TRBV11-2 with TRBJ1-4, with 11 bases fitting TRBD1. The V segment lost 4 bases and the J segment 7 bases; nucleotides outside the gene matches: 8. The CDR3 is made up of 16 amino acids. Per germline, CDR1 SGHAT and CDR2 FQNNGV. The CDR3: CASSSHGQGAGEKLFF. The CDR3, as DNA: TGTGCCAGCAGCTCTCACGGACAGGGGGCAGGTGAAAAACTGTTTTTT.

The chain is built from TRBV18 and TRBJ1-6; 9 bases fit TRBD1. CDR3 length: 15 amino acids. Trimming removed 2 bases from V and 10 bases from J; junction bases left unmatched: 6. Germline CDR1 reads KGHSH; CDR2 reads LQKENI. The CDR3 nucleotides are TGTGCCAGCTCACCAGGACAGGGGATAGGGTCACCCCTCCACTTT. Translating gives CASSPGQGIGSPLHF.

The chain joins TRBV19 to TRBJ1-5; 11 bases line up with TRBD1. Germline lookup yields CDR1 LNHDA and CDR2 SQIVND (reference sequence). This CDR3 spans 15 amino acids. V lost 6 bases and J lost 7; bases outside the gene matches: 8. The CDR3 loop reads CASSGQGASWQPQHF. The DNA of the CDR3 is TGTGCCAGTAGCGGACAGGGGGCTTCGTGGCAGCCCCAGCATTTT.

The chain is built from TRBV5-3 and TRBJ1-5, with 8 bases matching TRBD1. TRBV5-3 qualifies as an ORF whose function is uncertain. The length of the CDR3 is 14 residues. The ends lost 9 bases at V and 3 bases at J; junction bases unmatched: 8. CDR3: CATPQDRDNQPQHF. CDR3 nucleotide sequence: TGTGCCACCCCCCAGGACAGGGACAATCAGCCCCAGCATTTT.

The J gene is TRBJ1-2, the V gene TRBV7-9, with D unclear. The germline CDR1 and CDR2 sequences are SEHNR and FQNEAQ (reference sequence). The CDR3 spans 14 residues. The V end was cut by 5 bases, the J end by 1 base, with 11 bases between. The CDR3 bases are TGTGCCAGCAGCCCTTCTGAGGGTAACTATGGCTACACCTTC. Encoded protein: CASSPSEGNYGYTF.

The V gene is TRBV7-2, the J gene TRBJ2-7; 9 bases line up with TRBD1. Germline V gives CDR1 SGHTA, CDR2 FQGNSA. Germline trimming cut 0 bases from V and 2 bases from J; bases unmatched to any gene: 5. The CDR3 consists of 16 residues. In nucleotides, the CDR3 is TGTGCCAGCAGCTTAGCGGGGACAGGGTATCCCTACGAGCAGTACTTC. This translates into CASSLAGTGYPYEQYF.

This clone came up once. The chain joins TRBV19 to TRBJ1-3; TRBD1 is a possible D gene (5 bases). The CDR3 is 16 amino acids. Trimming pared 7 bases from V and 1 base from J, leaving 17 bases between. Germline values: CDR1 LNHDA, CDR2 SQIVND (reference sequence). In DNA form, the CDR3 reads TGTGCCAGTACACCCGAGGCAGGGAGGTCTGGAAACACCATATATTTT. Translated: CASTPEAGRSGNTIYF.

For the CDR3, the DNA is TGTGCCAGCAGACCCTGGGGGCCCTTGGGCGGGGGAGAGTACAATGAGCAGTTCTTC. Translating gives CASRPWGPLGGGEYNEQFF. The chain couples TRBV11-2 to TRBJ2-1, with D perhaps TRBD2 (7 bases). The V and J ends lost 6 bases and 4 bases respectively, with 28 bases between them. The CDR3 runs 19 residues. Germline values: CDR1 SGHAT, CDR2 FQNNGV.

The rearrangement links TRBV7-8 to TRBJ2-7; TRBD2 might be the D (5 bases). Germline V gene data show CDR1 as SGHVS and CDR2 as FQNEAQ. V was shortened by 5 bases and J by 2 bases, with 10 bases between the two germline ends. The CDR3 runs to 13 residues. The CDR3 spells CASSAGIAYEQYF. DNA of the CDR3: TGTGCCAGCAGCGCCGGGATTGCCTACGAGCAGTACTTC. Combining the CDR3 with reference TRBV7-8 and TRBJ2-7 gives the whole variable domain GAGVSQSPRYKVAKRGQDVALRCDPISGHVSLFWYQQALGQGPEFLTYFQNEAQLDKSGLPSDRFFAERPEGSVSTLKIQRTQQEDSAVYLCASSAGIAYEQYFGPGTRLTVT.

The V and J genes are TRBV6-5 and TRBJ1-2, with D maybe TRBD1 (6 bases). The germline gives CDR1 MNHEY, CDR2 SVGAGI. The CDR3 loop spans 15 amino acids. Trimming cost V 2 bases and J 3 bases, with 13 bases left between them. CDR3 in amino acids: CASSYGTLGDYGYTF. The CDR3, as DNA: TGTGCCAGCAGTTACGGGACACTGGGTGACTATGGCTACACCTTC.

The rearrangement joins TRBV6-5 to TRBJ1-4; perhaps TRBD1 as D (6 bases). The CDR3 spans 15 residues. CDR1 and CDR2 from the germline V gene are MNHEY and SVGAGI. V was clipped by 6 bases and J by 6 bases, with 17 bases between them. Here the CDR3 reads CASRSGTLTHEKLFF. CDR3 nucleotide sequence: TGTGCCAGCAGGTCCGGGACACTAACGCATGAAAAACTGTTTTTT.

V usage is TRBV6-2 or TRBV6-3 and J usage is TRBJ2-5, with 9 bases fitting TRBD2. The CDR3 is 18 residues long. The V gene's germline CDR1 is MNHEY and CDR2 SVGEGT. The ends lost 6 bases at V and 9 bases at J; junction bases unmatched: 23. The CDR3 reads CASSLASGADVNRPAQYF. CDR3 coding DNA: TGTGCCAGCAGCCTTGCTAGCGGGGCCGACGTTAACCGGCCGGCCCAGTACTTC.

This chain joins TRBV14 and TRBJ2-1; D gene ambiguous. The ends were cut back, 1 base at V and 3 bases at J, with 7 bases in the middle. This CDR3 is built from 14 residues. Germline V gives CDR1 SGHDN, CDR2 FVKESK. CDR3 region: CASSQVFGYNEQFF. CDR3 nucleotide sequence: TGTGCCAGCAGCCAAGTATTCGGCTACAATGAGCAGTTCTTC.

The gene calls are TRBV5-1 and TRBJ2-3, with D tentatively TRBD2 (5 bases). Germline V gives CDR1 SGHRS, CDR2 YFSETQ. V lost 4 bases and J lost 4, with 7 bases in between. The CDR3 runs 12 residues. The CDR3 sequence: CASSGEPDTQYF. CDR3 sequence (DNA): TGCGCCAGCAGCGGGGAGCCAGATACGCAGTATTTT.

J is TRBJ1-4 and V is TRBV6-2 or TRBV6-3, with D possibly TRBD1 on 5 matching bases. The CDR3 spans 11 residues. Trimming pared 5 bases from V and 10 bases from J, leaving 8 bases between. Germline assignment: CDR1 MNHEY and CDR2 SVGEGT. DNA for the CDR3: TGTGCCAGCAGTGACGACAGAAAACTGTTTTTT. This sequence encodes CASSDDRKLFF.

In this sample, this clone turned up a few times. J is TRBJ1-5 and V is TRBV2; 12 bases agree with TRBD1. Germline V lookup: CDR1 SNHLY, CDR2 FYNNEI. The junction had 7 bases not matched to a gene; V was cut back by 7 bases and J by 6 bases. The CDR3 loop spans 15 amino acids. In DNA, the CDR3 is TGTGCCAGCACTGGGGACAGGGGGCTTGGTCAGCCCCAGCATTTT. Translating gives CASTGDRGLGQPQHF.

The rearrangement uses TRBV7-3 and TRBJ2-3; TRBD2 aligns across 12 bases. V gave up 5 bases and J gave up 5 bases; unmatched junction bases: 8. CDR1 SGHTA and CDR2 FQGTGA come from the germline V gene. The CDR3 consists of 16 residues. Here the CDR3 reads CASSPASGGAGDTQYF. CDR3 sequence (DNA): TGTGCCAGCAGCCCAGCTAGCGGGGGGGCCGGAGATACGCAGTATTTT.

The gene calls are TRBV11-3 and TRBJ2-2; the D gene is possibly TRBD1 (6 bases). Germline V CDR1 and CDR2: SGHNT, YENEEA. The V end lost 5 bases, the J end lost 5 bases, and 15 bases lay between the germline ends. The length of the CDR3 is 15 residues. CDR3 amino acids: CASSPSAQGTGELFF. CDR3 in DNA: TGTGCCAGCAGCCCCTCCGCCCAGGGGACCGGGGAGCTGTTTTTT. Full variable domain (outside the CDR3, taken from reference TRBV11-3 and TRBJ2-2): EAGVVQSPRYKIIEKKQPVAFWCNPISGHNTLYWYLQNLGQGPELLIRYENEEAVDDSQLPKDRFSAERLKGVDSTLKIQPAELGDSAVYLCASSPSAQGTGELFFGEGSRLTVL.

This chain uses TRBV18 with TRBJ2-7; TRBD1 aligns across 7 bases. CDR3 size: 13 residues. J was trimmed by 5 bases and V by 1 base; bases with no gene match: 2. Germline V gene data show CDR1 as KGHSH and CDR2 as LQKENI. The CDR3 loop is CASSPRQGDEQYF. CDR3 bases: TGTGCCAGCTCACCACGGCAGGGGGACGAGCAGTACTTC.

This chain connects TRBV7-3 to TRBJ2-3; a weak D match, TRBD2 (7 bases). V was pared by 1 base and J by 6 bases, with 11 bases between. This CDR3 spans 14 amino acids. Germline V CDR1 and CDR2: SGHTA, FQGTGA. CDR3 DNA sequence: TGTGCCAGCAGCTTAAACGGGGGGCTGGATACGCAGTATTTT. It encodes CASSLNGGLDTQYF. Full variable domain (rest looked up from reference TRBV7-3 and TRBJ2-3): GAGVSQTPSNKVTEKGKYVELRCDPISGHTALYWYRQSLGQGPEFLIYFQGTGAADDSGLPNDRFFAVRPEGSVSTLKIQRTERGDSAVYLCASSLNGGLDTQYFGPGTRLTVL.

The chain links TRBV4-2 to TRBJ2-1; 11 bases are shared with TRBD2. The V segment lost 1 base and the J segment 8 bases; nucleotides outside the gene matches: 19. The germline V gene has CDR1 LGHNA and CDR2 YNFKEQ. There are 20 residues in the CDR3. CDR3 DNA: TGTGCCAGCAGCCAAGCCCACCAAGCCGGTCTAGCGGGAGGTAGCGATGAGCAGTTCTTC. Translation: CASSQAHQAGLAGGSDEQFF.

The rearrangement links TRBV5-4 to TRBJ1-6; TRBD1 is a possible D gene (6 bases). Germline CDR1 and CDR2: SGHNT and YYREEE (reference sequence). This CDR3 is 15 amino acids long. Trimming took off 0 bases at V and 7 bases at J, with 11 bases between the two ends. CDR3 nucleotide sequence: TGTGCCAGCAGCTTGGTGACAGGACCCAATTCACCCCTCCACTTT. The encoded protein is CASSLVTGPNSPLHF.

The rearrangement links TRBV6-5 to TRBJ2-7; D gene ambiguous. The CDR3 spans 15 residues. Germline CDR1 and CDR2: MNHEY and SVGAGI. The germline V and J ends were trimmed by 5 bases and 0 bases, with 14 bases remaining between them. The CDR3 DNA is TGTGCCAGCAGTCCTCAGGTTGTAGACTCCTACGAGCAGTACTTC. Protein: CASSPQVVDSYEQYF.

V gene TRBV6-1 combines with J gene TRBJ2-3; 10 bases agree with TRBD2. The CDR3 consists of 17 residues. The junction had 9 bases not matched to a gene; V was cut back by 4 bases and J by 2 bases. The germline V gene encodes CDR1 MNHNS and CDR2 SASEGT. The CDR3 spells CASSGTSGVGFTDTQYF. As DNA, the CDR3 is TGTGCCAGCAGTGGAACTAGCGGGGTCGGTTTCACAGATACGCAGTATTTT.

The chain links TRBV5-1 to TRBJ2-3, with D possibly TRBD2 on 7 matching bases. Germline CDR1 is SGHRS and CDR2 is YFSETQ. The V end lost 6 bases, the J end lost 2 bases, and 13 bases lay between the germline ends. CDR3 length: 14 residues. CDR3 sequence: CASKGGGNTDTQYF. In nucleotides, the CDR3 is TGCGCCAGCAAAGGCGGGGGCAACACAGATACGCAGTATTTT.

The chain carries TRBV15 and TRBJ1-4, with a possible D match to TRBD1 (6 bases). V was clipped by 0 bases and J by 6 bases, with 11 bases between them. This CDR3 contains 15 residues. Germline-derived CDR1 and CDR2 are LNHNV and YYDKDF (reference sequence). CDR3 region: CATSRDEGDDEKLFF. In nucleotides, the CDR3 is TGTGCCACCAGCAGAGACGAGGGGGACGATGAAAAACTGTTTTTT.

This sequence joins TRBV9 and TRBJ2-7; 12 bases map to TRBD1. The CDR3 has 12 residues. From germline, CDR1 is SGDLS and CDR2 YYNGEE. Trimming removed 7 bases from V and 5 bases from J; junction bases left unmatched: 1. The DNA for the CDR3 is TGTGCCAGCGGGACAGGGGGCGACGAGCAGTACTTC. Its translation: CASGTGGDEQYF.

The V gene is TRBV18, the J gene TRBJ2-6; no definite D call. There are 15 residues in the CDR3. Germline V CDR1 and CDR2: KGHSH, LQKENI. V was trimmed by 4 bases and J by 0 bases, leaving 7 bases between them. DNA for the CDR3: TGTGCCAGCTCACACAGCAGCTCTGGGGCCAACGTCCTGACTTTC. Translating gives CASSHSSSGANVLTF.

This clone was found a few times. The V call is TRBV7-9, the J call TRBJ2-7, with TRBD2 identical over 9 bases. The trim removed 4 bases at V and 6 bases at J, leaving 13 bases unmatched. Per the germline V gene, CDR1 is SEHNR and CDR2 is FQNEAQ (reference sequence). The CDR3 contains 16 residues. CDR3: CASSSPASAGGREQYF. The DNA of the CDR3 is TGTGCCAGCAGCTCCCCTGCTTCGGCGGGGGGGCGCGAGCAGTACTTC. The full variable domain, with the rest looked up from reference TRBV7-9 and TRBJ2-7, is DTGVSQNPRHKITKRGQNVTFRCDPISEHNRLYWYRQTLGQGPEFLTYFQNEAQLEKSRLLSDRFSAERPKGSFSTLEIQRTEQGDSAMYLCASSSPASAGGREQYFGPGTRLTVT.

This chain joins TRBV30 and TRBJ1-2; 7 bases map to TRBD1. Per germline, CDR1 GTSNPN and CDR2 SVGIG (reference sequence). V dropped 1 base and J dropped 3; count of bases not matched to a gene: 5. CDR3 length: 14 residues. CDR3 in amino acids: CAWSAPGQHYGYTF. Here the CDR3 DNA reads TGTGCCTGGAGTGCCCCGGGACAGCACTATGGCTACACCTTC.